The 26 T cell receptor beta chains below come from one sample, sequenced in a study of T cell repertoires in cytomegalovirus infection (dated by TCRdb to the late 2010s). These receptors' targets are unknown. The treatment or condition label corresponds to: in vitro stimulation with specific CMV peptide epitopes to enrich CMV-specific T cells. The run used an Illumina HiSeq 1500. TCRdb ran its own pipeline on the public reads, namely fastp trimming at Q25 and MiXCR clone calling, and kept in-frame beta chains. Each CDR3 protein gets just one entry, which takes the most common genes and DNA from the rows behind it. The sample table lists under 95,000 distinct CDR3 sequences, approximately 45% of them with a count of one. Together, the top ten hold approximately 95% of the sample. The source material was CD8+ T cells from cultured PBMCs, sampled from culture after CMV antigen stimulation. The receptors shown here come from a human donor in good health (CMV status not recorded). Some clones in this sample may be carry-over from other donors' samples.

The rearrangement joins TRBV12-3 or TRBV12-4 to TRBJ2-2; D not certain. The CDR3 has 16 amino acids. V was clipped by 2 bases and J by 5 bases, with 15 bases between them. The CDR3 spells CASSLIRWGGTGELFF. CDR3 nucleotides: TGTGCCAGCAGTTTAATTAGGTGGGGTGGGACCGGGGAGCTGTTTTTT.

This chain links TRBV6-2 or TRBV6-3 with TRBJ1-5; D unclear. CDR1 and CDR2 (germline): MNHEY, SVGEGT. With 4 bases removed from V and 7 bases from J, the gap between germline ends came to 14 bases. This CDR3 is built from 14 residues. In DNA form, the CDR3 reads TGTGCCAGCAGTTCAGAGAGCGGAGGACAGCCCCAGCATTTT. Protein sequence: CASSSESGGQPQHF.

The gene calls are TRBV7-8 and TRBJ2-1; no firm D call. V lost 4 bases to trimming and J lost 6 bases, with 7 bases between them. The CDR3 is made up of 12 amino acids. CDR1 and CDR2 (germline): SGHVS, FQNEAQ. This CDR3 is CASSSPFNEQFF. CDR3 DNA sequence: TGTGCCAGCAGCTCGCCATTCAATGAGCAGTTCTTC.

This chain links TRBV13 with TRBJ2-7; 7 bases agree with TRBD1. Germline values: CDR1 PRHDT, CDR2 FYEKMQ (reference sequence). V trimming: 5 bases; J trimming: 3 bases; junction bases outside the gene matches: 4. This CDR3 region has 13 residues. The CDR3, as DNA: TGTGCCAGCAGCCATGCAGGGGGCTACGAGCAGTACTTC. Protein sequence: CASSHAGGYEQYF.

CDR3 loop: CASSPGRLPSMNTEAFF. The CDR3 bases are TGTGCCAGCAGCCCAGGACGGCTACCCTCCATGAACACTGAAGCTTTCTTT. The chain links TRBV6-1 to TRBJ1-1; D not resolved. The CDR3 extends over 17 amino acids. Germline V gene sequence: CDR1 MNHNS, CDR2 SASEGT. Trimming cost V 6 bases and J 0 bases, with 20 bases left between them.

The gene calls are TRBV20-1 and TRBJ2-1; D is possibly TRBD2 (5 bases). V gave up 5 bases and J gave up 4 bases, with 15 bases separating them. Germline V gene sequence: CDR1 DFQATT, CDR2 SNEGSKA (reference sequence). The CDR3 totals 14 residues. CDR3 bases: TGCAGTGCTTTCCGGGGAGACCTTTACAATGAGCAGTTCTTC. Residues: CSAFRGDLYNEQFF.

This clonotype was seen a few times. The chain recombines TRBV6-1 with TRBJ2-5; TRBD2 matches 14 bases. The V gene's germline CDR1 is MNHNS and CDR2 SASEGT. This CDR3 is 17 amino acids long. The V gene end was trimmed by 2 bases and the J gene end by 4 bases; junction bases not matched to a gene: 6. The DNA of the CDR3 is TGTGCCAGCAGTGAATCTAGACTAGCGGGGGGGTTAGAGACCCAGTACTTC. Translated: CASSESRLAGGLETQYF.

The chain carries TRBV6-6 and TRBJ1-4; 7 positions match TRBD1. The V gene's germline CDR1 is MNHNY and CDR2 SVGAGI (reference sequence). The CDR3 has 15 amino acids. Trimming cost V 2 bases and J 8 bases; bases outside gene matches: 8. The CDR3 is CASSYIGGGLEKLFF. CDR3 nucleotide sequence: TGTGCCAGCAGTTACATTGGAGGGGGCTTGGAAAAACTGTTTTTT.

The CDR3 loop is CASSGQGAEAYNEQFF. The CDR3 DNA sequence: TGTGCCAGCAGCGGGCAGGGGGCGGAGGCCTACAATGAGCAGTTCTTC. The genes are TRBV7-9 and TRBJ2-1; 8 bases align to TRBD1. Trimming removed 5 bases from V and 2 bases from J; junction bases left unmatched: 8. The CDR3 spans 16 residues. In germline, CDR1 is SEHNR, CDR2 FQNEAQ (reference sequence).

This clonotype was seen a handful of times. Here the CDR3 reads CASSSESRATEAFF. CDR3 DNA sequence: TGTGCCAGCAGCTCGGAGAGCAGGGCCACTGAAGCTTTCTTT. V is TRBV7-9 and J is TRBJ1-1, with a weak D call TRBD1 (5 bases). The CDR3 extends over 14 amino acids. V was pared by 4 bases and J by 4 bases, with 13 bases between. Germline V gives CDR1 SEHNR, CDR2 FQNEAQ (reference sequence).

This clonotype was counted a few times. The V and J genes are TRBV12-5 and TRBJ2-5; TRBD1 matches 7 bases. Germline CDR1 and CDR2: LGHNT and FRNRAP. The trim removed 5 bases at V and 1 base at J, leaving 7 bases unmatched. CDR3 length: 15 amino acids. This CDR3 reads CASGPGDSRQETQYF. The CDR3 DNA follows: TGTGCTAGTGGTCCCGGGGACAGCCGCCAAGAGACCCAGTACTTC.

The V and J genes are TRBV7-8 and TRBJ1-4, with D maybe TRBD1 (5 bases). V shed 5 bases and J shed 7 bases, with 23 bases lying between them. Looked up from germline, CDR1 is SGHVS and CDR2 is FQNEAQ. This CDR3 spans 17 amino acids. The CDR3 spells CASSRTPGTPETEKLFF. The CDR3, as DNA: TGTGCCAGCAGCAGAACCCCCGGGACCCCCGAGACTGAAAAACTGTTTTTT.

J is TRBJ2-3 and V is TRBV28; a weak D match, TRBD2 (6 bases). In germline, CDR1 is MDHEN, CDR2 SYDVKM. Trimming took 8 bases from V and 2 from J, leaving 20 bases between them. CDR3 length: 16 residues. CDR3 sequence reads: CASWGNGGGNTDTQYF. CDR3 in DNA: TGTGCCAGCTGGGGGAACGGGGGAGGTAACACAGATACGCAGTATTTT.

The CDR3 nucleotides are TGTGCCAGCAGTTCACGGACTAGCGGGAGATACTACAATGAGCAGTTCTTC. The encoded protein is CASSSRTSGRYYNEQFF. V usage is TRBV28 and J usage is TRBJ2-1; the match to TRBD2 covers 13 bases. The CDR3 length is 17 residues. V was clipped by 4 bases and J by 3 bases; unmatched bases: 6. Germline assignment: CDR1 MDHEN and CDR2 SYDVKM.

The table lists this clonotype with a few counts. The rearrangement links TRBV28 to TRBJ1-6; no reliable D call. The V end lost 2 bases, the J end lost 2 bases, and 7 bases lay between the germline ends. This CDR3 is 15 amino acids long. Germline values: CDR1 MDHEN, CDR2 SYDVKM. CDR3 amino acids: CASSLREAYNSPLHF. The CDR3 coding sequence is TGTGCCAGCAGTTTACGGGAGGCCTATAATTCACCCCTCCACTTT.

The V and J genes are TRBV7-9 and TRBJ1-5; 8 positions agree with TRBD1. Looked up from germline, CDR1 is SEHNR and CDR2 is FQNEAQ (reference sequence). The CDR3 loop spans 15 amino acids. Germline trimming cut 6 bases from V and 2 bases from J; bases unmatched to any gene: 6. CDR3 region: CASSSGGEGNQPQHF. As DNA, the CDR3 is TGTGCCAGCAGTTCAGGGGGCGAGGGCAATCAGCCCCAGCATTTT.

The gene calls are TRBV2 and TRBJ2-1; D call uncertain. Germline CDR1 SNHLY, CDR2 FYNNEI. Trimming shortened V by 8 bases and J by 9 bases, and 8 bases separated the two germline ends. The length of the CDR3 is 10 residues. CDR3 protein: CASSKGEQFF. CDR3 nucleotide sequence: TGTGCCAGCTCCAAGGGTGAGCAGTTCTTC.

This clonotype was picked up a small number of times. In DNA form, the CDR3 reads TGTGCCAGCAGCTCTGGACAGTCGCGGGAGACCCAGTACTTC. This sequence encodes CASSSGQSRETQYF. The chain couples TRBV7-9 to TRBJ2-5, with D possibly matching TRBD1 (6 bases). The germline V and J ends were trimmed by 4 bases and 5 bases, with 14 bases remaining between them. Per germline, CDR1 SEHNR and CDR2 FQNEAQ (reference sequence). The CDR3 runs 14 residues.

The chain has TRBV7-3 and TRBJ2-5, with D perhaps matching TRBD2 (6 bases). The germline V gene encodes CDR1 SGHTA and CDR2 FQGTGA. Deletions cut 5 bases from V and 2 bases from J, with 15 bases between. The CDR3 runs 15 residues. The CDR3 here is CASSPYGTPQETQYF. The CDR3, as DNA: TGTGCCAGCAGCCCCTACGGGACTCCGCAAGAGACCCAGTACTTC.

The chain couples TRBV27 to TRBJ2-7, with D maybe TRBD2 (5 bases). CDR1 is MNHEY, CDR2 SMNVEV, per germline (reference sequence). Between the trimmed V and J ends, which lost 4 bases and 3 bases, there was a span of 19 bases. The CDR3 totals 16 residues. CDR3 in DNA: TGTGCCAGCAGTTCCTCCGTTGGGGAACGGGGCTACGAGCAGTACTTC. Its protein product is CASSSSVGERGYEQYF.

This clonotype was picked up a small number of times. The chain is built from TRBV28 and TRBJ1-1, with 10 bases identical to TRBD1. CDR1 MDHEN and CDR2 SYDVKM come from the germline V gene. The V and J ends lost 5 bases and 4 bases, in that order; junction bases with no gene match: 7. The CDR3 has 15 residues. The CDR3 sequence: CASSARTGGSTEAFF. As DNA, the CDR3 is TGTGCCAGCAGTGCCCGGACAGGGGGGAGCACTGAAGCTTTCTTT.

V gene TRBV6-2 or TRBV6-3 combines with J gene TRBJ1-4; unclear D gene. Germline V gives CDR1 MNHEY, CDR2 SVGEGT. The V end lost 7 bases, the J end lost 1 base, and 10 bases lay between the germline ends. The CDR3 runs to 14 residues. The CDR3 region is CASKGRGTNEKLFF. For the CDR3, the DNA is TGTGCCAGCAAGGGAAGAGGAACTAATGAAAAACTGTTTTTT.

V gene TRBV6-5 combines with J gene TRBJ1-2; 8 bases fit TRBD1. Per germline, CDR1 MNHEY and CDR2 SVGAGI. V gave up 2 bases and J gave up 4 bases; unmatched junction bases: 9. This CDR3 region has 16 residues. The CDR3 loop is CASSYEGPGGIYGYTF. The CDR3 DNA follows: TGTGCCAGCAGTTACGAAGGTCCAGGGGGCATCTATGGCTACACCTTC.

This clonotype was counted between two and nine times. This rearrangement joins TRBV7-8 to TRBJ2-2; 7 bases agree with TRBD1. The CDR3 length is 14 residues. V trimming: 4 bases; J trimming: 9 bases; junction bases outside the gene matches: 8. In germline, CDR1 is SGHVS, CDR2 FQNEAQ. For the CDR3, the DNA is TGTGCCAGCAGCTCACAGGGGAGTGGCAGGGAGCTGTTTTTT. It codes for CASSSQGSGRELFF.

The chain joins TRBV27 to TRBJ2-7, with 10 bases identical to TRBD1. CDR1 and CDR2 (germline): MNHEY, SMNVEV (reference sequence). This CDR3 has 13 amino acids. V was pared by 11 bases and J by 5 bases, with 9 bases of the junction left unmatched. The CDR3 bases are TGTGCCTGCTCGCTGACAGGGGGCCACGAGCAGTACTTC. Its protein product is CACSLTGGHEQYF.

In the case of this clonotype: A much larger clone is a single base away; this may be a read error. The chain is built from TRBV28 and TRBJ1-2, with D maybe TRBD1 (6 bases). This CDR3 has 15 amino acids. Germline V gene data show CDR1 as MDHEN and CDR2 as SYDVKM. The CDR3 is CASILGGGGGNGYTF. CDR3 coding DNA: TGTGCCAGCATTTTAGGGGGTGGGGGGGGAAACGGCTACACCTTC.